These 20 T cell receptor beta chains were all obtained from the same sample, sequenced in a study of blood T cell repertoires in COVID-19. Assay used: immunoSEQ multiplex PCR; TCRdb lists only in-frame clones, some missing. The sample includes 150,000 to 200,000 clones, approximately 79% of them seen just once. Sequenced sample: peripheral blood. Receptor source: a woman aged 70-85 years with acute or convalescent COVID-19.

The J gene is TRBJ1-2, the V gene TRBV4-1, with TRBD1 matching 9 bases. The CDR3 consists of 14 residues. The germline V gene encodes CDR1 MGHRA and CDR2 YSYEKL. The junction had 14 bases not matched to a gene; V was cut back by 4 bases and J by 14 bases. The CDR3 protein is CASSRRTRGQGTTF. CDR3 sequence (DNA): TGCGCCAGCAGCCGCCGAACGCGGGGACAGGGTACGACCTTC.

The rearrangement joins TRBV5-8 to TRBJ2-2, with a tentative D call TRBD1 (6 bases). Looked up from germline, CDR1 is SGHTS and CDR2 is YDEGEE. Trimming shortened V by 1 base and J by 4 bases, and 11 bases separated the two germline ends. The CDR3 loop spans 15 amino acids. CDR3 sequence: CASSLLQGVTGELFF. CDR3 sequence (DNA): TGTGCCAGCAGCTTGCTACAGGGTGTCACCGGGGAGCTGTTTTTT.

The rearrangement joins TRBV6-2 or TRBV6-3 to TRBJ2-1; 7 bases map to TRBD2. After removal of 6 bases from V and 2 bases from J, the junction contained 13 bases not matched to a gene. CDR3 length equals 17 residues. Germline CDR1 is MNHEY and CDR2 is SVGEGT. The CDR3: CASSPGTIGFTYNEQFF. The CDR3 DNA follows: TGTGCCAGCAGCCCTGGGACTATAGGGTTCACCTACAATGAGCAGTTCTTC.

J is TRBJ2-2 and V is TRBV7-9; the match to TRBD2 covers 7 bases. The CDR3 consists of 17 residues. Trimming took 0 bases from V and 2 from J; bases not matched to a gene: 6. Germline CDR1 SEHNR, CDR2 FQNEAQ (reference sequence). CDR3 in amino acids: CASSLAPGTTNTGELFF. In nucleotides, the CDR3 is TGTGCCAGCAGCTTAGCGCCGGGGACTACTAACACCGGGGAGCTGTTTTTT.

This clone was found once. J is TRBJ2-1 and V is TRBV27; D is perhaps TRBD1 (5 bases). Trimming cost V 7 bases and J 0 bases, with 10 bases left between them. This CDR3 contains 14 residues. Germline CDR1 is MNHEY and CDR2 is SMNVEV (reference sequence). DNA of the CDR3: TGTGCCAGCATTAGGGGTAGCTCCTACAATGAGCAGTTCTTC. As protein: CASIRGSSYNEQFF.

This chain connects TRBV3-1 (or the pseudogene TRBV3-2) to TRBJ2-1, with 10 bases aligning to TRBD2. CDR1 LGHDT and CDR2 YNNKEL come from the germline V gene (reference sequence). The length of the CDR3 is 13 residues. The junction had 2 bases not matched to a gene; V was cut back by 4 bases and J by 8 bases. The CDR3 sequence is CASSPSGRDEQFF. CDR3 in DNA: TGTGCCAGCAGCCCCAGCGGGAGGGATGAGCAGTTCTTC.

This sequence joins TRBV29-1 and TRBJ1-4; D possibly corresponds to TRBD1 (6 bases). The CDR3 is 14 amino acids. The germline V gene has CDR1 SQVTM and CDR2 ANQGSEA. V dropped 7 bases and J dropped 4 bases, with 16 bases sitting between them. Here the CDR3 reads CSAGPTGVNEKLFF. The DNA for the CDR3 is TGCAGCGCGGGCCCGACAGGAGTTAATGAAAAACTGTTTTTT. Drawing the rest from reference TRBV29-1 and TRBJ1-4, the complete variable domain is SAVISQKPSRDICQRGTSLTIQCQVDSQVTMMFWYRQQPGQSLTLIATANQGSEATYESGFVIDKFPISRPNLTFSTLTVSNMSPEDSSIYLCSAGPTGVNEKLFFGSGTQLSVL.

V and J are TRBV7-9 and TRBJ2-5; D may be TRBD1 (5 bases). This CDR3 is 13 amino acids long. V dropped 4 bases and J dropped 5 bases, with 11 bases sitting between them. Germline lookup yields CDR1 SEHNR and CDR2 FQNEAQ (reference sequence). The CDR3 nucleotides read TGTGCCAGCAGCTGGGGCGGTTTTGAGACCCAGTACTTC. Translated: CASSWGGFETQYF.

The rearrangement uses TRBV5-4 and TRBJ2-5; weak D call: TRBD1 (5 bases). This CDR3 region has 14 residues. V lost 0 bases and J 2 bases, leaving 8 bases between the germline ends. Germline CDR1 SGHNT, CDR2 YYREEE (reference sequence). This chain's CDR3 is CASSLDRYQETQYF. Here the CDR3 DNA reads TGTGCCAGCAGCTTGGACAGGTATCAAGAGACCCAGTACTTC.

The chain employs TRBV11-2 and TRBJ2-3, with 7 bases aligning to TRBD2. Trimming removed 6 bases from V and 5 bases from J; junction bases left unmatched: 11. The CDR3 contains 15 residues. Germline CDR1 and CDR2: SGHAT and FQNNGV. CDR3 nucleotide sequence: TGTGCCAGCAGACCGGGGGGAGGGCTAGGAGATACGCAGTATTTT. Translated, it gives CASRPGGGLGDTQYF.

The CDR3, as DNA: TGCGCCAGCAGCAGAGGACAGGGCCGCGAGCAGTACTTC. Translation gives CASSRGQGREQYF. V gene TRBV4-1 combines with J gene TRBJ2-7; TRBD1 matches at 8 bases. CDR1 is MGHRA and CDR2 is YSYEKL in the germline V gene. With V trimmed by 5 bases and J by 6 bases, 6 bases remained unmatched. The CDR3 totals 13 residues.

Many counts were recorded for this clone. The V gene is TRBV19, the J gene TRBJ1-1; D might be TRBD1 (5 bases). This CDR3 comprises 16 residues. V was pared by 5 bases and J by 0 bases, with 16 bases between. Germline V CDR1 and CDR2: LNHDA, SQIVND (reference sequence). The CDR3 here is CASSLTLDSLNTEAFF. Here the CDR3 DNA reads TGTGCCAGTAGTCTCACCCTCGACAGCTTGAACACTGAAGCTTTCTTT.

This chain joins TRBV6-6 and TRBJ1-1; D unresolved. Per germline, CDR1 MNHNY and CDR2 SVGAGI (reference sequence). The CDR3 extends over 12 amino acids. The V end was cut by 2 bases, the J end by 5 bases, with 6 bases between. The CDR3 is CASSYAGTEAFF. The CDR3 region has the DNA TGTGCCAGCAGTTACGCGGGGACTGAAGCTTTCTTT.

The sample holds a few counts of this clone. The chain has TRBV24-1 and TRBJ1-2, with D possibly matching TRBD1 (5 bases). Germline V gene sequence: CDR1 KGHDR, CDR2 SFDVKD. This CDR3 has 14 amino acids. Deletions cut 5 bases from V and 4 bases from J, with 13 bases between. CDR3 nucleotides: TGTGCCACCAGTGGTTCAGGGTCAGGCTATGGCTACACCTTC. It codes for CATSGSGSGYGYTF.

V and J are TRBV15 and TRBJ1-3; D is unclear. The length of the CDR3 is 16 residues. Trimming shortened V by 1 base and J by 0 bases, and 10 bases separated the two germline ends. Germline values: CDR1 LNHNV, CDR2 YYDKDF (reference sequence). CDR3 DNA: TGTGCCACCAGCAGAGTCCCAACTTACTCTGGAAACACCATATATTTT. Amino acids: CATSRVPTYSGNTIYF. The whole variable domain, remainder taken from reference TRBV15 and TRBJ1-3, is DAMVIQNPRYQVTQFGKPVTLSCSQTLNHNVMYWYQQKSSQAPKLLFHYYDKDFNNEADTPDNFQSRRPNTSFCFLDIRSPGLGDTAMYLCATSRVPTYSGNTIYFGEGSWLTVV.

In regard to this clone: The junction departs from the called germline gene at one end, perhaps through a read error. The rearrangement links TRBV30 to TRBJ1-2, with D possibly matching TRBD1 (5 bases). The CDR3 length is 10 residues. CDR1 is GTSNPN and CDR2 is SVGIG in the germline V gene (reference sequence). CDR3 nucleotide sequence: TGTGCCTTGTTTACAGGACATCGAGCCTTC. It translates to CALFTGHRAF.

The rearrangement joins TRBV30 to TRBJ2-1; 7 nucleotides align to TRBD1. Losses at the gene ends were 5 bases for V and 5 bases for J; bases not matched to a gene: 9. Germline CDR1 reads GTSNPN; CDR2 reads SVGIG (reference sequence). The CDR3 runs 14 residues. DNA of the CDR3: TGTGCCTGGGACAGGGAATATTGCGACAATGAGCAGTTCTTC. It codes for CAWDREYCDNEQFF.

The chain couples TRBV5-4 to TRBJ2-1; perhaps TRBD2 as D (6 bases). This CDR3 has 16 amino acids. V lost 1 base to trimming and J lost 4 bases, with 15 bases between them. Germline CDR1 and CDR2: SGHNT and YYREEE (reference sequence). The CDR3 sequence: CASSLLFGSGYNEQFF. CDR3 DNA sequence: TGTGCCAGCAGCTTGCTATTCGGGAGCGGGTACAATGAGCAGTTCTTC.

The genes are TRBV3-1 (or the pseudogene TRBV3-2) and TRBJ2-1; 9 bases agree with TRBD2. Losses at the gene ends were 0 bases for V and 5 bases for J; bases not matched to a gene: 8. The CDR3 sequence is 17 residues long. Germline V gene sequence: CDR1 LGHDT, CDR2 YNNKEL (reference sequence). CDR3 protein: CASSQDRLTSGNNEQFF. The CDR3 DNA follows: TGTGCCAGCAGCCAAGATCGACTGACTAGCGGTAACAATGAGCAGTTCTTC.

Here the CDR3 DNA reads TGTGCCAGCAGCCAAGATTATGGCAGCGGGAGGGCCCGAGAGCAGTTCTTC. The encoded protein is CASSQDYGSGRAREQFF. The chain links TRBV3-1 (or the pseudogene TRBV3-2) to TRBJ2-1; 10 nucleotides agree with TRBD2. Trimming took 0 bases from V and 10 from J; bases not matched to a gene: 12. The CDR3 loop spans 17 amino acids. Germline V gene sequence: CDR1 LGHDT, CDR2 YNNKEL (reference sequence).